The 3 T cell receptor beta chains below were found in one sample sequenced in a study of breast tumors, draining lymph nodes, adjacent tissues. Samples came from axillary lymph nodes draining the breast cancer. TCRdb redid the calling of the multiplex PCR reads with MiXCR, one entry per CDR3 protein. The repertoire consists of approximately 170,000 distinct CDR3 sequences, with 25% to 40% occurring once and the leading ten covering 3.5% to 4.5%. Sequencing was performed on axillary lymph node tissue. The origin of the receptors is a female donor with breast cancer. Some clones in this sample may be carry-over from other donors' samples.

This clonotype was seen at least ten times. The chain carries TRBV10-2 and TRBJ1-6; no reliable D call. The V and J ends lost 7 bases and 3 bases respectively, with 13 bases between them. This CDR3 contains 15 residues. CDR1 and CDR2 from the germline V gene are WSHSY and SAAADI. The CDR3, as DNA: TGCGCCAGCAATCCGGGAGTGTACTATAATTCACCCCTCCACTTT. It specifies CASNPGVYYNSPLHF.

At least ten counts were recorded for this clonotype. This chain links TRBV11-2 with TRBJ2-1; TRBD1 matches at 7 bases. This CDR3 is built from 14 residues. Per germline, CDR1 SGHAT and CDR2 FQNNGV. V dropped 6 bases and J dropped 5; count of bases not matched to a gene: 7. The CDR3 DNA follows: TGTGCCAGCAGTCGACAGGGATTCCACAATGAGCAGTTCTTC. This gives the protein CASSRQGFHNEQFF.

The table lists this clonotype with many counts. The rearrangement links TRBV5-5 to TRBJ1-2; 8 nucleotides agree with TRBD1. Trimming cost V 4 bases and J 2 bases; bases outside gene matches: 7. Per germline, CDR1 SGHKS and CDR2 YYEKEE (reference sequence). This CDR3 has 15 residues. The CDR3 nucleotides read TGTGCCAGCAGCGCGGCAGGGGGCTCAAACTATGGCTACACCTTC. It specifies CASSAAGGSNYGYTF.